The clone carrying this T cell receptor (delta chain) turned up a few times. Its cognate antigen is unknown. The sample is drawn from a study of Vδ1+ human thymocytes. General study findings and limits: Many TRG clonotypes were shared between donors; TRD repertoires were essentially private. Unlike peripheral blood Vdelta1+ controls, thymic delta-chain sequences included roughly 18% Vdelta2 and few Vdelta3. Highly polyclonal TRG and TRD repertoires with Gaussian CDR3 length distributions appeared in thymus.

Thymocytes were sorted as CD3+ TCRVdelta1+ TCRVdelta2- after alphabeta T cell depletion. Vdelta1+ thymocyte sorts reached between about 96% and 99.6% purity. The template was reverse-transcribed extracted RNA. The CDR3 regions were amplified by multiplex PCR from V-gene primers to a constant-region primer. TCRdb reapplied CATT to the multiplex PCR reads. In the table there are 45,000 to 75,000 delta-chain clones, more than 13% of which are singletons. This CDR3 is 18 amino acids long. The V gene lost 4 bases and the J gene lost 1 base, with 22 bases spanning the gap. CDR1 and CDR2 (germline): TSWWSYY, QGS.

Sequenced sample: Vdelta1+ gamma-delta thymocytes from the thymus. Regarding subset: FACS-sorted CD3+ TCRalphabeta- TCRVdelta1+ TCRVdelta2- thymocytes. The receptor was isolated from a girl less than two years old who had congenital heart surgery. The chain combines TRDV1 with TRDJ1, with D hard to call. Here the CDR3 reads CALGGRIPDRIATDKLIF. In DNA form, the CDR3 reads TGTGCTCTTGGGGGCAGGATTCCCGACCGGATCGCCACCGATAAACTCATCTTT.